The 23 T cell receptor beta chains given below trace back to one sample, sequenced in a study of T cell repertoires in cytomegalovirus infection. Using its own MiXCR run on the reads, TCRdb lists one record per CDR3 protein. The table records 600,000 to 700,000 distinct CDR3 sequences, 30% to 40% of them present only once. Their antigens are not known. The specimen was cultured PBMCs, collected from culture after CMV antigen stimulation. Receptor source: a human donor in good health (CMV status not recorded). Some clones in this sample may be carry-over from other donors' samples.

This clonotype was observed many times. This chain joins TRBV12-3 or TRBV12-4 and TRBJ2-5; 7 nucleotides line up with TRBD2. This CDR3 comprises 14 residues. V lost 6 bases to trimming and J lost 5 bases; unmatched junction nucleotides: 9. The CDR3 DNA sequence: TGTGCCAGCAGCAAACTAGCGAGAGCGGAGACCCAGTACTTC. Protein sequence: CASSKLARAETQYF.

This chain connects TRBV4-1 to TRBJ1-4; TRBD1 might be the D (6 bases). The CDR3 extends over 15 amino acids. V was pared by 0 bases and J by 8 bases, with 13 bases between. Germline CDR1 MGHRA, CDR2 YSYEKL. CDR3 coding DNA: TGCGCCAGCAGCCAAGAGAACAGGGAATGGGAAAAACTGTTTTTT. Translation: CASSQENREWEKLFF.

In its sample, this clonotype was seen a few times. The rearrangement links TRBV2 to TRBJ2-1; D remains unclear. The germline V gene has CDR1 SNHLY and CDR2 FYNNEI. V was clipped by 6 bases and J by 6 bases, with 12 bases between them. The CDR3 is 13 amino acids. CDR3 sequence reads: CASSERSGNEQFF. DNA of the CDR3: TGTGCCAGCAGCGAGAGGTCGGGCAATGAGCAGTTCTTC.

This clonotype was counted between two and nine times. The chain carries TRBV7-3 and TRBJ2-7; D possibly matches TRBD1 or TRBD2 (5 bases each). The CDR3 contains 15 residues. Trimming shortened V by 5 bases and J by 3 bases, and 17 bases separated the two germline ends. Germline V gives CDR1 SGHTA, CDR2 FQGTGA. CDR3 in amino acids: CASSPGMGRLYEQYF. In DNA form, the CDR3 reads TGTGCCAGCAGCCCCGGGATGGGACGTCTCTACGAGCAGTACTTC. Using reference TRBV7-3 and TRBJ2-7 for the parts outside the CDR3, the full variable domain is GAGVSQTPSNKVTEKGKYVELRCDPISGHTALYWYRQSLGQGPEFLIYFQGTGAADDSGLPNDRFFAVRPEGSVSTLKIQRTERGDSAVYLCASSPGMGRLYEQYFGPGTRLTVT.

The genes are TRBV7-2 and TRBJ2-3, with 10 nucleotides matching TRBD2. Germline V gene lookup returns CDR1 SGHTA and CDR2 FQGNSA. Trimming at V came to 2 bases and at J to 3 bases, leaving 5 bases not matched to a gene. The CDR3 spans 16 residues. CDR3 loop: CASSLSASGGTDTQYF. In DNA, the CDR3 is TGTGCCAGCAGCTTATCGGCTAGCGGGGGTACAGATACGCAGTATTTT.

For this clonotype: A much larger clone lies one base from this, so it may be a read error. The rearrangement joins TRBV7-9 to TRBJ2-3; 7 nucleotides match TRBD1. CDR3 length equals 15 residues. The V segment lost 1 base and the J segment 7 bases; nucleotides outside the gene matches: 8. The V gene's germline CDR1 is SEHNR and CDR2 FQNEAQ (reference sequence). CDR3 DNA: TGTGCCAGCAGCTTAGTCGGGGCAGGGGGATATACGCAGTATTTT. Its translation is CASSLVGAGGYTQYF.

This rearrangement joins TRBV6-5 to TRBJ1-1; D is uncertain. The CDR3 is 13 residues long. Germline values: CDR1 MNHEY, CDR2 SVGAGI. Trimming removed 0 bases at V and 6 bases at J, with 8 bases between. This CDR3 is CASSYSWGAEAFF. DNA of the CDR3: TGTGCCAGCAGTTACTCCTGGGGAGCTGAAGCTTTCTTT.

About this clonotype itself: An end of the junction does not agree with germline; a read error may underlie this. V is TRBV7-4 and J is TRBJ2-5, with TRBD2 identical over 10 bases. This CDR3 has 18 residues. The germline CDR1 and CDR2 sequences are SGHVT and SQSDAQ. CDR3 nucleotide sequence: TGTGCCAGCAGCCTAGCCCTCGGACTAGCGGATATCCAAGAGACCCAGTACTTC. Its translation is CASSLALGLADIQETQYF.

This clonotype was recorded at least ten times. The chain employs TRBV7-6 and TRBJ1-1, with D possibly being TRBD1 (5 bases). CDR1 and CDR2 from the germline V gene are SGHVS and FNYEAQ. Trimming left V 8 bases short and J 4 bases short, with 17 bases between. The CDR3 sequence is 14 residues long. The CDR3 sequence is CASSRGTTGTEAFF. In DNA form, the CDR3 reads TGTGCCAGCTCGCGGGGGACGACCGGCACTGAAGCTTTCTTT.

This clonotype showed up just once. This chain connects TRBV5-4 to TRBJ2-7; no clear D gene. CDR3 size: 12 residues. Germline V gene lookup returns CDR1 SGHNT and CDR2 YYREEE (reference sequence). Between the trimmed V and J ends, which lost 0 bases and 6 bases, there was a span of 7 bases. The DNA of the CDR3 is TGTGCCAGCAGCTTGGTCAGCACCGAGCAGTACTTC. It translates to CASSLVSTEQYF.

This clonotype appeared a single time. The CDR3 nucleotides are TGTGCCGTGCAGGATCCAACAGATACGCAGTATTTT. This codes for CAVQDPTDTQYF. This sequence joins TRBV3-1 and TRBJ2-3; D gene unclear. Germline assignment: CDR1 LGHDT and CDR2 YNNKEL (reference sequence). The CDR3 covers 12 residues. The V end lost 11 bases, the J end lost 3 bases, and 12 bases lay between the germline ends.

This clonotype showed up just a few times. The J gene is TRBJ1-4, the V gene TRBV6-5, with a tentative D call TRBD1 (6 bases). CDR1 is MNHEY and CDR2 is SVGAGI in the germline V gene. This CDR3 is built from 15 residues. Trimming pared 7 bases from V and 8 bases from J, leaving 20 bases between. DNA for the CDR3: TGTGCCAGCACCTCTACTACAGGGTATAGGGAAAAACTGTTTTTT. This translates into CASTSTTGYREKLFF.

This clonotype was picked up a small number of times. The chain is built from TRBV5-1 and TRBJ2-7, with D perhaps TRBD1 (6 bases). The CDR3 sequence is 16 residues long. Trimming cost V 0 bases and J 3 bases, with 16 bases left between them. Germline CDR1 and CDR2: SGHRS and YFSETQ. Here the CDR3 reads CASSLDGTRSYYEQYF. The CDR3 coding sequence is TGCGCCAGCAGCTTGGATGGGACAAGGTCTTACTACGAGCAGTACTTC.

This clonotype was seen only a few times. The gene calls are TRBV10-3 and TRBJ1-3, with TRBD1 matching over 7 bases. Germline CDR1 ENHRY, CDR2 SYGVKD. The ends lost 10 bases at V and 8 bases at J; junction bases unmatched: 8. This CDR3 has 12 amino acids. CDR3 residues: CATKPRGDTIYF. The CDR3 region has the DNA TGTGCCACTAAACCCAGGGGGGACACCATATATTTT.

The CDR3 sequence: CSASGWGSLEGTDTQYF. The CDR3 DNA reads TGCAGTGCTAGCGGATGGGGGAGTCTAGAGGGCACAGATACGCAGTATTTT. The gene calls are TRBV20-1 and TRBJ2-3; D possibly matches TRBD1 or TRBD2 (5 bases each). The CDR3 spans 17 residues. V lost 3 bases, J lost 1 base, and 20 bases lay in between. The germline V gene has CDR1 DFQATT and CDR2 SNEGSKA (reference sequence).

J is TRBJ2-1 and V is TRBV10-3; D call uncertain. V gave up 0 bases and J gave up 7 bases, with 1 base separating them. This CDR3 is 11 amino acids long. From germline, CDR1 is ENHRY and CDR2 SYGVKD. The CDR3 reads CAISESNEQFF. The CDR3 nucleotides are TGTGCCATCAGTGAGTCAAATGAGCAGTTCTTC.

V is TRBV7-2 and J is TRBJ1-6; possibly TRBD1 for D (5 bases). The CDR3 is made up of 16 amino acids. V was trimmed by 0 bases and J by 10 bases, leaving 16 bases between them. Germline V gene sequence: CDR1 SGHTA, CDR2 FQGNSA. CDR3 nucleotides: TGTGCCAGCAGCTTAGCCGGGGGGGGGGGTGCATCACCCCTCCACTTT. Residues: CASSLAGGGGASPLHF. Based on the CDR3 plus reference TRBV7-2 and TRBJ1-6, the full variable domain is GAGVSQSPSNKVTEKGKDVELRCDPISGHTALYWYRQSLGQGLEFLIYFQGNSAPDKSGLPSDRFSAERTGGSVSTLTIQRTQQEDSAVYLCASSLAGGGGASPLHFGNGTRLTVT.

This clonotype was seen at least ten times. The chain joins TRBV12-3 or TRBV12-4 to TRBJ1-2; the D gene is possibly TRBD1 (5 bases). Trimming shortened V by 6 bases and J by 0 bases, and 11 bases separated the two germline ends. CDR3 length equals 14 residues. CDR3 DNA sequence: TGTGCCAGCAGAAGGGGTACCTCTAACTATGGCTACACCTTC. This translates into CASRRGTSNYGYTF.

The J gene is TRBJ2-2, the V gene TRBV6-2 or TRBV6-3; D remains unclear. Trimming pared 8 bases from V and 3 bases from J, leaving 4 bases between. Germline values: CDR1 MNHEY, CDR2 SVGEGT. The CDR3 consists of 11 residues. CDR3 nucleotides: TGTGCCAGCGAGGACACCGGGGAGCTGTTTTTT. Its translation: CASEDTGELFF.

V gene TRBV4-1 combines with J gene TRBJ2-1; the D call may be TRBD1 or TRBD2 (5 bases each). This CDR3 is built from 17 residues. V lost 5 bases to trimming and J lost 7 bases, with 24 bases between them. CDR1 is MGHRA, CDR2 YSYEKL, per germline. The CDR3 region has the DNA TGCGCCAGCAGCGGGTTCGGTGGGACCTTTCCGAGAAATGAGCAGTTCTTC. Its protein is CASSGFGGTFPRNEQFF.

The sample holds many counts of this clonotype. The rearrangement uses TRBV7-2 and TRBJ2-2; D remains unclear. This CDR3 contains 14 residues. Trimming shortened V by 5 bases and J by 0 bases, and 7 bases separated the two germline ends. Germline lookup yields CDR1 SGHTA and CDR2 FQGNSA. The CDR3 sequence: CASSPGPNTGELFF. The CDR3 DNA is TGTGCCAGCAGCCCAGGCCCGAACACCGGGGAGCTGTTTTTT.

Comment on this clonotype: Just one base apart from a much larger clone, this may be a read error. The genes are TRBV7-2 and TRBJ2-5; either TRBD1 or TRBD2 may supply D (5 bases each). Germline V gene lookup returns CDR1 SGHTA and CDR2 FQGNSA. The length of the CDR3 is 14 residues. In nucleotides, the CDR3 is TGTGCCAGCAGGTTACACCCCGGGGTCGGGACCCTGTACTTC. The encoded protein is CASRLHPGVGTLYF.

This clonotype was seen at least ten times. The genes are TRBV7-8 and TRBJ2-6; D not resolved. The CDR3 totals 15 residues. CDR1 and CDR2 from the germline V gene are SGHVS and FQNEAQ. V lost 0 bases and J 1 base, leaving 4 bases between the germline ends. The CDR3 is CASSLASSGANVLTF. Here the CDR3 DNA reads TGTGCCAGCAGCTTAGCGTCTTCTGGGGCCAACGTCCTGACTTTC.